One and the same sample provided the 9 T cell receptor beta chains below, sequenced in a study of cytomegalovirus exposure and HLA in healthy donors. Only in-frame clones appear in the TCRdb table, and some are missing; sequencing was by immunoSEQ multiplex PCR. The table has 150,000 to 200,000 clones, about 79% seen once. Sequenced sample: PBMCs. These receptors all stem from a young woman in good health and CMV-seropositive.

This clone was counted only a few times. CDR3 in DNA: TGTGCCAGTAGTATCGGAGGGAGGGCCTACGAGCAGTACTTC. Protein sequence: CASSIGGRAYEQYF. This chain connects TRBV19 to TRBJ2-7; 7 positions match TRBD2. Unmatched junction bases numbered 4, after V lost 3 bases and J lost 2 bases. Germline values: CDR1 LNHDA, CDR2 SQIVND (reference sequence). CDR3 size: 14 residues.

The V gene is TRBV29-1, the J gene TRBJ1-1; TRBD1 aligns across 7 bases. This CDR3 spans 14 amino acids. Unmatched junction bases numbered 6, after V lost 1 base and J lost 4 bases. Germline CDR1 SQVTM, CDR2 ANQGSEA. The CDR3 nucleotides read TGCAGCGTTGAAGCCTCGACAGGGACCACTGAAGCTTTCTTT. Protein: CSVEASTGTTEAFF.

The chain recombines TRBV19 with TRBJ1-1, with 9 bases that match TRBD1. The length of the CDR3 is 15 residues. CDR1 is LNHDA and CDR2 is SQIVND in the germline V gene (reference sequence). V lost 5 bases, J lost 5 bases, and 9 bases stayed unmatched. This chain's CDR3 is CASSPQQGAWTEAFF. The CDR3 DNA follows: TGTGCCAGTAGTCCTCAACAGGGGGCCTGGACTGAAGCTTTCTTT.

The rearrangement joins TRBV19 to TRBJ2-1; D perhaps matches TRBD2 (6 bases). Germline V CDR1 and CDR2: LNHDA, SQIVND (reference sequence). V lost 5 bases to trimming and J lost 5 bases, with 16 bases between them. The CDR3 sequence is 15 residues long. CDR3 residues: CASSSAGGANNEQFF. For the CDR3, the DNA is TGTGCCAGTAGTTCAGCTGGAGGGGCTAACAATGAGCAGTTCTTC. Variable domain in full (rest from reference TRBV19 and TRBJ2-1): DGGITQSPKYLFRKEGQNVTLSCEQNLNHDAMYWYRQDPGQGLRLIYYSQIVNDFQKGDIAEGYSVSREKKESFPLTVTSAQKNPTAFYLCASSSAGGANNEQFFGPGTRLTVL.

This clone was observed a single time. The chain links TRBV2 to TRBJ1-2; 9 bases line up with TRBD1. V shed 6 bases and J 6 bases; nucleotides not matched to a gene: 11. Germline values: CDR1 SNHLY, CDR2 FYNNEI. This CDR3 comprises 15 residues. The CDR3 sequence: CASSDRQGVWDGYTF. DNA for the CDR3: TGTGCCAGCAGCGATCGACAGGGGGTTTGGGATGGCTACACCTTC.

The chain carries TRBV29-1 and TRBJ2-1; TRBD2 matches at 7 bases. CDR3 size: 13 residues. Germline V CDR1 and CDR2: SQVTM, ANQGSEA. The ends lost 8 bases at V and 4 bases at J; junction bases unmatched: 8. This CDR3 is CSSERDPYNEQFF. The CDR3 bases are TGCAGCTCCGAGCGGGACCCATACAATGAGCAGTTCTTC.

The chain recombines TRBV28 with TRBJ1-5; D ambiguous. The CDR3 spans 15 residues. Germline CDR1 MDHEN, CDR2 SYDVKM. Trimming shortened V by 8 bases and J by 2 bases, and 16 bases separated the two germline ends. Written as DNA, the CDR3 is TGTGCCAGCTCTCGCCGGTTGAGGGGCAATCAGCCCCAGCATTTT. Its protein product is CASSRRLRGNQPQHF. The variable domain in full, completed from reference TRBV28 and TRBJ1-5, reads DVKVTQSSRYLVKRTGEKVFLECVQDMDHENMFWYRQDPGLGLRLIYFSYDVKMKEKGDIPEGYSVSREKKERFSLILESASTNQTSMYLCASSRRLRGNQPQHFGDGTRLSIL.

The CDR3 nucleotides read TGTGCCAGCAGCTTCAACGGACAGGGGACGGGGAAAGCCTACGAGCAGTACTTC. Amino acid sequence: CASSFNGQGTGKAYEQYF. The chain recombines TRBV11-3 with TRBJ2-7; TRBD1 aligns across 9 bases. J gave up 2 bases and V 3 bases, and 14 bases lay outside the gene matches. CDR3 length: 18 amino acids. Germline V gene data show CDR1 as SGHNT and CDR2 as YENEEA.

The gene calls are TRBV7-3 and TRBJ1-1; D uncertain. Trimming took off 2 bases at V and 7 bases at J, with 11 bases between the two ends. The CDR3 runs to 13 residues. Germline-derived CDR1 and CDR2 are SGHTA and FQGTGA. The DNA of the CDR3 is TGTGCCAGCAGCTTACAAGGAAGAGGTGAAGCTTTCTTT. This codes for CASSLQGRGEAFF. Full variable domain (outside the CDR3, taken from reference TRBV7-3 and TRBJ1-1): GAGVSQTPSNKVTEKGKYVELRCDPISGHTALYWYRQSLGQGPEFLIYFQGTGAADDSGLPNDRFFAVRPEGSVSTLKIQRTERGDSAVYLCASSLQGRGEAFFGQGTRLTVV.